This TCR beta chain derives from a study of blood T cells in healthy people across ages. Study-level results: TCR beta diversity per million T cells fell roughly linearly with age. Long-lived donors had more naive CD4+ cells and higher diversity than aged donors.

The CDR3 covers 17 residues. V dropped 0 bases and J dropped 7; count of bases not matched to a gene: 11. CDR1 is LGHNA, CDR2 YNFKEQ, per germline. This clonotype has just a few counts. Its specificity is not known. Those donating, healthy Caucasian individuals from Russia, were aged about 6 to 95. Peripheral blood was drawn, roughly 10 milliliters per donor. For the second PCR, which ran for about 7 to 11 cycles, a sample-barcoded 5' primer and a J-beta primer mix were used. TCRdb re-derived calls from the 5' RACE reads in MiXCR, one entry per CDR3 protein. The sample has hundreds of thousands of distinct CDR3 sequences, 58% seen once.

Sequencing was done on a sample of blood. The chain couples TRBV4-2 to TRBJ2-3; TRBD2 matches at 9 bases. This sequence originates from a young man in good health. The CDR3 coding sequence is TGTGCCAGCAGCCAAGATTTTGCGGGGGGGACCTCGAATACGCAGTATTTT. Translated, it gives CASSQDFAGGTSNTQYF.